This T cell receptor beta chain was observed in a study of cytomegalovirus exposure and HLA in healthy donors. In the PCR, 60 Vbeta and 13 Jbeta primers were used. Profiled with immunoSEQ multiplex PCR; TCRdb holds only in-frame clones, not every one. This table holds roughly 120,000 clones, approximately 80% found once. Deletions cut 5 bases from V and 3 bases from J, with 10 bases between. From germline, CDR1 is SGHTA and CDR2 FQGNSA. The CDR3 loop spans 13 amino acids. V is TRBV7-2 and J is TRBJ1-2, with D maybe TRBD1 (5 bases). This sequence was found in a woman between 18 and 29 years old in good health and CMV-seronegative. The sequenced sample was PBMCs. CDR3 protein: CASSAGSHYGYTF. The CDR3 nucleotides are TGTGCCAGCAGCGCAGGGTCCCACTATGGCTACACCTTC. The variable domain in full, with the rest retrieved from reference TRBV7-2 and TRBJ1-2, is GAGVSQSPSNKVTEKGKDVELRCDPISGHTALYWYRQSLGQGLEFLIYFQGNSAPDKSGLPSDRFSAERTGGSVSTLTIQRTQQEDSAVYLCASSAGSHYGYTFGSGTRLTVV.